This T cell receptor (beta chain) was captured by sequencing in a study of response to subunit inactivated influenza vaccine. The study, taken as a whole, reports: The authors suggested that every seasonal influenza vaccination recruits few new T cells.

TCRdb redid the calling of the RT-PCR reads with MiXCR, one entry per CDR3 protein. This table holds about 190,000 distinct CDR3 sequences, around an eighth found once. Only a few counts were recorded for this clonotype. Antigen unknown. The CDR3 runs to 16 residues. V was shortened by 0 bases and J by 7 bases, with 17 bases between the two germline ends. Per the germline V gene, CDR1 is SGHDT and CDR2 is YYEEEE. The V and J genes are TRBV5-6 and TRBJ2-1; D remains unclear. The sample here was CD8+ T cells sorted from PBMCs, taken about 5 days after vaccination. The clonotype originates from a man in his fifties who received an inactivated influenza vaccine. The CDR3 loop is CASSLEARTSENEQFF. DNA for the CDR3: TGTGCCAGCAGCTTGGAGGCCAGGACGTCGGAAAATGAGCAGTTCTTC.